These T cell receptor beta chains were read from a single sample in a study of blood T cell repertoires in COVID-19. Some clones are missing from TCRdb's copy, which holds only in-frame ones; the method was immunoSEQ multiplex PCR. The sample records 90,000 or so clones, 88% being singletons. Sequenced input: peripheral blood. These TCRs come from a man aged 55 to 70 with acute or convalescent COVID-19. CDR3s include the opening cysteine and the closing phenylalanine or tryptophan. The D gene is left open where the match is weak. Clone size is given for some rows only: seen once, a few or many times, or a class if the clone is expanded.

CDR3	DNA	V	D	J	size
CASNQGYRGSNSPLHF	TGCGCCAGCAATCAAGGATACAGGGGGAGTAATTCACCCCTCCACTTT	TRBV5-1	TRBD1	TRBJ1-6	-
CASSLGSAISGNTIYF	TGCGCCAGCAGCTTGGGCTCAGCGATCTCTGGAAACACCATATATTTT	TRBV5-1	-	TRBJ1-3	-
CASSTRGLGYTF	TGTGCCAGCAGTACCAGGGGGCTTGGCTACACCTTC	TRBV6-2/TRBV6-3	TRBD1	TRBJ1-2	few
CASSFLDRQETQYF	TGTGCCAGCAGTTTCCTAGACAGACAAGAGACCCAGTACTTC	TRBV27	-	TRBJ2-5	-
CASSERGLGTYEQYF	TGTGCCAGCAGTGAAAGGGGGCTGGGTACTTACGAGCAGTACTTC	TRBV6-1	TRBD1	TRBJ2-7	-
CASSQGLAGVSGELFF	TGCGCCAGCAGCCAAGGACTAGCGGGAGTATCCGGGGAGCTGTTTTTT	TRBV5-1	TRBD2	TRBJ2-2	-
CASSLGTGSEGYTF	TGTGCCAGCAGTCTAGGGACAGGGAGCGAGGGCTACACCTTC	TRBV5-6	TRBD1	TRBJ1-2	-
CASSPGGTVLYNEQFF	TGTGCCAGCAGCCCGGGAGGGACTGTCCTCTACAATGAGCAGTTCTTC	TRBV9	TRBD2	TRBJ2-1	once
CASSQGTGGNTIYF	TGTGCCAGCAGCCAAGGGACAGGCGGAAACACCATATATTTT	TRBV3-1/TRBV3-2	TRBD1	TRBJ1-3	-
CATSSGTKGTGQPQHF	TGTGCCACCAGCAGCGGGACAAAAGGAACGGGTCAGCCCCAGCATTTT	TRBV15	-	TRBJ1-5	once
CASSRGGGTTYEQYF	TGTGCCAGCAGCCGAGGGGGCGGGACGACCTACGAGCAGTACTTC	TRBV5-5	-	TRBJ2-7	-
CASSLGGGSNNEQFF	TGCGCCAGCAGCTTGGGTGGGGGGAGTAACAATGAGCAGTTCTTC	TRBV5-1	-	TRBJ2-1	-
CASSLVTSGSGETQYF	TGTGCCAGCAGCTTAGTGACTAGCGGGAGTGGAGAGACCCAGTACTTC	TRBV7-7	TRBD2	TRBJ2-5	-
CASSKGAGDAGELFF	TGTGCCAGCAGCAAAGGGGCAGGGGACGCCGGGGAGCTGTTTTTT	TRBV21-1	-	TRBJ2-2	-
CASSLIREEQYF	TGTGCCAGCAGTTTAATCCGGGAGGAGCAGTACTTC	TRBV12-3/TRBV12-4	-	TRBJ2-7	-
CASRPGHTNTEAFF	TGTGCCAGCAGACCGGGACACACTAACACTGAAGCTTTCTTT	TRBV28	-	TRBJ1-1	-
CASSLAVDTQEAFF	TGCGCCAGCAGCTTGGCCGTGGACACACAGGAAGCTTTCTTT	TRBV5-1	-	TRBJ1-1	-
CAWISGRAEQFF	TGTGCCTGGATAAGCGGGAGGGCCGAGCAGTTCTTC	TRBV30	TRBD2	TRBJ2-1	once
CASSDPSGTGELFF	TGCGCCAGCAGTGACCCCTCGGGGACCGGGGAGCTGTTTTTT	TRBV10-1	-	TRBJ2-2	-
CASSQQGARQPQHF	TGTGCCAGCAGCCAACAGGGGGCACGGCAGCCCCAGCATTTT	TRBV3-1/TRBV3-2	TRBD1	TRBJ1-5	-
CSVVTGSDGYTF	TGCAGCGTCGTGACAGGGAGCGATGGCTACACCTTC	TRBV29-1	TRBD1	TRBJ1-2	-
CASSPGTSTNEQFF	TGTGCCAGCAGCCCAGGGACTAGTACAAATGAGCAGTTCTTC	TRBV7-9	TRBD2	TRBJ2-1	once
CASSQSRDRGLYF	TGTGCCAGCAGCCAGTCCCGGGACAGGGGCCTCTATTTT	TRBV3-1/TRBV3-2	TRBD1	TRBJ1-3	few
CASGSDREGGYTF	TGTGCTAGTGGTTCCGACAGGGAAGGAGGCTACACCTTC	TRBV12-5	TRBD1	TRBJ1-2	-